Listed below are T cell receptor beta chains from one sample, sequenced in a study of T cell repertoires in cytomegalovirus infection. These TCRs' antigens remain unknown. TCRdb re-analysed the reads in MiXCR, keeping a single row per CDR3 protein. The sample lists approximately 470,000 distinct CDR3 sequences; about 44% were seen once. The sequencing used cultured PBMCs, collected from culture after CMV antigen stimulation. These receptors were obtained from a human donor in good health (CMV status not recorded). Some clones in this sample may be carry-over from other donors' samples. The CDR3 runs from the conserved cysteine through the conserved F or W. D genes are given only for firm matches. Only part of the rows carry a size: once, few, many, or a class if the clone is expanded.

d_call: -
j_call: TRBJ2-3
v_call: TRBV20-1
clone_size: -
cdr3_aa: CSANSPGPPNTDTQYF
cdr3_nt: TGCAGTGCTAATTCGCCGGGACCCCCAAACACAGATACGCAGTATTTT

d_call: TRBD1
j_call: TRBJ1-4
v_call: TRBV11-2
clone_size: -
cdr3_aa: CASSYGTALEKLFF
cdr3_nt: TGTGCCAGCAGCTACGGGACAGCGTTGGAAAAACTGTTTTTT

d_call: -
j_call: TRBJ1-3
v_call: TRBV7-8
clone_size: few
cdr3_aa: CASSLVGPSGNTIYF
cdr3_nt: TGTGCCAGCAGCTTAGTCGGTCCCTCTGGAAACACCATATATTTT

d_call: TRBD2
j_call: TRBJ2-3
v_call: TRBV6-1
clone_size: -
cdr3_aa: CASQTSGGADTQYF
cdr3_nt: TGTGCCAGCCAGACTAGCGGGGGGGCAGATACGCAGTATTTT

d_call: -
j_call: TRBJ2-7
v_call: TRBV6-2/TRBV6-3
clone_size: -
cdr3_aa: CASSYGRVAVQYF
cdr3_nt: TGTGCCAGCAGTTACGGCAGGGTGGCAGTGCAGTACTTC

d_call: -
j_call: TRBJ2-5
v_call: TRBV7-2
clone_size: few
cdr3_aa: CASSPEGFRRRNSQYF
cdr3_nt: TGTGCCAGCAGCCCAGAAGGGTTCCGACGGAGGAATTCCCAGTACTTC

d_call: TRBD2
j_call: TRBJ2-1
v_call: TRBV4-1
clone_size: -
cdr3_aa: CASSQDPGDGGGMFF
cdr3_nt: TGCGCCAGCAGCCAAGACCCCGGGGACGGGGGGGGAATGTTCTTC

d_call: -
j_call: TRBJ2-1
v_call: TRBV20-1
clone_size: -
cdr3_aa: CSASPDQGNEQFF
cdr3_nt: TGCAGTGCTAGTCCCGACCAGGGGAATGAGCAGTTCTTC

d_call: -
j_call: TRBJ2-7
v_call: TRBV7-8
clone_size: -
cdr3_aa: CASSLVVSKYEQYF
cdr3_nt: TGTGCCAGCAGCTTAGTGGTCTCAAAATACGAGCAGTACTTC

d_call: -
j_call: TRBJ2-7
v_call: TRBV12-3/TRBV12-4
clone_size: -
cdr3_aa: CASSFQRTSYEQYF
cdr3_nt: TGTGCCAGCAGTTTTCAACGGACCTCCTACGAGCAGTACTTC

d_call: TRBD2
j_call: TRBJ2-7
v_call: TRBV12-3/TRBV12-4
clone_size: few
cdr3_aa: CASTARREGYEQYF
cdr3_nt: TGTGCCAGCACCGCCCGGCGGGAGGGCTACGAGCAGTACTTC

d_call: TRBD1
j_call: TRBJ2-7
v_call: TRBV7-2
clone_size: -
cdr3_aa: CASSKRTGEEQYF
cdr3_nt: TGTGCCAGCAGTAAACGGACAGGGGAAGAGCAGTACTTC

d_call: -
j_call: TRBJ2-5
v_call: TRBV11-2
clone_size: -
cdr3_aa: CASSLDVGRETQYF
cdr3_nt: TGTGCCAGCAGCTTAGATGTAGGTCGAGAGACCCAGTACTTC